One sample yielded the 22 T cell receptor beta chains listed below, sequenced in a study of graft-versus-host responses after intestinal transplantation (dated by TCRdb to about 2021). What these receptors recognize is not known. In light of the paper, this sample's time point label describes: cells obtained before transplantation from donor or recipient. The library was produced with the immunoSEQ multiplex PCR assay. The immuneACCESS repertoire file appears here via TCRdb, limited to in-frame rearrangements. These files lack a portion of the clones; in checked studies, under half of the deficit traces to unresolved V genes, and the cause of the others is not known. The sample records around 93,000 clones, about 90% of which are singletons. The top ten hold 6% of the sample. The specimen comprised unstimulated CD8+ T cells sorted from spleen or lymph node cells, sampled before intestinal transplant. The receptors were sampled from a human donor who received an intestinal transplant.

This chain joins TRBV10-2 and TRBJ1-6, with 9 nucleotides matching TRBD1. Germline V CDR1 and CDR2: WSHSY, SAAADI. The CDR3 extends over 14 amino acids. Losses at the gene ends were 0 bases for V and 9 bases for J; bases not matched to a gene: 0. DNA of the CDR3: TGCGCCAGCAGTGAGTCGGGACAGGGTTCACCCCTCCACTTT. Protein product: CASSESGQGSPLHF.

The gene calls are TRBV5-4 and TRBJ2-1; tentatively, D is TRBD2 (6 bases). The germline gives CDR1 SGHNT, CDR2 YYREEE (reference sequence). Trimming cost V 0 bases and J 3 bases, with 13 bases left between them. This CDR3 has 16 amino acids. CDR3 bases: TGTGCCAGCAGCTTGGCGCCGGGACTCCACTACAATGAGCAGTTCTTC. Translated, it gives CASSLAPGLHYNEQFF. The full variable domain, its missing parts supplied by reference TRBV5-4 and TRBJ2-1, is ETGVTQSPTHLIKTRGQQVTLRCSSQSGHNTVSWYQQALGQGPQFIFQYYREEENGRGNFPPRFSGLQFPNYSSELNVNALELDDSALYLCASSLAPGLHYNEQFFGPGTRLTVL.

This clone was found once. The gene calls are TRBV5-4 and TRBJ1-1; tentative D call: TRBD1 (6 bases). The germline V gene has CDR1 SGHNT and CDR2 YYREEE (reference sequence). V was trimmed by 5 bases and J by 6 bases, leaving 17 bases between them. The CDR3 is made up of 14 amino acids. The chain's CDR3 is CASRFAGVGAEAFF. The CDR3 nucleotides read TGTGCCAGCAGATTTGCAGGGGTCGGCGCTGAAGCTTTCTTT.

This clone was found a few times. This chain uses TRBV9 with TRBJ2-1, with D maybe TRBD2 (6 bases). CDR3 length: 16 residues. The V gene's germline CDR1 is SGDLS and CDR2 YYNGEE. V lost 0 bases and J 4 bases, leaving 14 bases between the germline ends. The CDR3, as DNA: TGTGCCAGCAGCGTAGTAGTTGCGGGAATGTACAATGAGCAGTTCTTC. Translated, it gives CASSVVVAGMYNEQFF.

The chain couples TRBV6-5 to TRBJ2-1; TRBD1 aligns across 7 bases. The germline CDR1 and CDR2 sequences are MNHEY and SVGAGI. The CDR3 is 15 residues long. Unmatched junction bases numbered 7, after V lost 4 bases and J lost 4 bases. The CDR3 bases are TGTGCCAGCAGTTCCGGGACAGTAGGGTACAATGAGCAGTTCTTC. It yields the protein CASSSGTVGYNEQFF.

DNA for the CDR3: TGCGCCAGCAGCAGCCGGACACCATACAATGAGCAGTTCTTC. Encoded protein: CASSSRTPYNEQFF. The chain recombines TRBV5-1 with TRBJ2-1, with D perhaps TRBD1 (5 bases). CDR1 is SGHRS and CDR2 is YFSETQ in the germline V gene. This CDR3 contains 14 residues. V lost 4 bases to trimming and J lost 4 bases, with 12 bases between them.

The J gene is TRBJ1-2, the V gene TRBV30; D ambiguous. V gave up 1 base and J gave up 2 bases, with 8 bases separating them. Per the germline V gene, CDR1 is GTSNPN and CDR2 is SVGIG (reference sequence). This CDR3 region has 13 residues. CDR3 coding DNA: TGTGCCTGGAGTGGTGTCCGGAACTATGGCTACACCTTC. As protein: CAWSGVRNYGYTF.

V usage is TRBV6-5 and J usage is TRBJ2-7, with a weak D call TRBD2 (6 bases). CDR3 length equals 15 residues. V dropped 1 base and J dropped 3 bases, with 13 bases sitting between them. Germline V gene lookup returns CDR1 MNHEY and CDR2 SVGAGI. CDR3 DNA sequence: TGTGCCAGCAGTTACTGGGCGGGGCCCAGCTACGAGCAGTACTTC. Translating it yields CASSYWAGPSYEQYF.

The chain is built from TRBV11-2 and TRBJ2-5; no firm D call. The germline V and J ends were trimmed by 4 bases and 4 bases, with 4 bases remaining between them. This CDR3 has 11 amino acids. Germline loops: CDR1 SGHAT, CDR2 FQNNGV. The DNA for the CDR3 is TGTGCCAGCAGCTGGTCAGAGACCCAGTACTTC. Its protein product is CASSWSETQYF.

This chain connects TRBV11-2 to TRBJ1-2; TRBD1 matches at 12 bases. From germline, CDR1 is SGHAT and CDR2 FQNNGV. After removal of 6 bases from V and 8 bases from J, the junction contained 10 bases not matched to a gene. CDR3 length: 15 residues. The CDR3 sequence: CASRIRGQGAFGYTF. CDR3 nucleotides: TGTGCCAGCAGAATTAGGGGACAGGGGGCGTTCGGCTACACCTTC.

The chain couples TRBV5-6 to TRBJ2-7; 11 bases are a match to TRBD1. Per germline, CDR1 SGHDT and CDR2 YYEEEE. This CDR3 region has 15 residues. Trimming removed 7 bases from V and 3 bases from J; junction bases left unmatched: 9. The CDR3 DNA reads as TGTGCCAGCCAACTCCGGACAGGGGGCCGCTACGAGCAGTACTTC. Translating gives CASQLRTGGRYEQYF.

The chain employs TRBV29-1 and TRBJ2-3, with 7 nucleotides matching TRBD2. J lost 2 bases, V lost 2 bases, and 16 bases had no gene match. Germline V gene sequence: CDR1 SQVTM, CDR2 ANQGSEA. The length of the CDR3 is 18 residues. CDR3 loop: CSVESGLERGWDTDTQYF. The CDR3 region has the DNA TGCAGCGTTGAATCCGGACTAGAGCGAGGATGGGACACAGATACGCAGTATTTT.

The count of this clone is one. The gene calls are TRBV5-1 and TRBJ2-7; 11 bases agree with TRBD1. The CDR3 spans 16 residues. V gave up 3 bases and J gave up 4 bases; unmatched junction bases: 9. Germline values: CDR1 SGHRS, CDR2 YFSETQ. Here the CDR3 reads CASSSLPGQGEYEQYF. CDR3 nucleotide sequence: TGCGCCAGCAGCTCCCTCCCGGGACAGGGGGAATACGAGCAGTACTTC.

This chain joins TRBV15 and TRBJ2-5; 13 bases fit TRBD2. This CDR3 is built from 17 residues. V lost 3 bases and J lost 5; bases outside the gene matches: 9. Germline loops: CDR1 LNHNV, CDR2 YYDKDF (reference sequence). CDR3 DNA sequence: TGTGCCACCAGCAGTGGCAGACTAGCGGGGGGCGGGGAGACCCAGTACTTC. Its protein product is CATSSGRLAGGGETQYF.

The chain uses TRBV2 and TRBJ1-3; 7 bases match TRBD1. The V gene end was trimmed by 1 base and the J gene end by 0 bases; junction bases not matched to a gene: 3. Germline V gene data show CDR1 as SNHLY and CDR2 as FYNNEI. The length of the CDR3 is 16 residues. The CDR3 region is CASSEGDSYSGNTIYF. Written as DNA, the CDR3 is TGTGCCAGCAGTGAAGGGGACAGCTACTCTGGAAACACCATATATTTT.

The genes are TRBV5-4 and TRBJ2-2, with a possible D match to TRBD1 (6 bases). Germline-derived CDR1 and CDR2 are SGHNT and YYREEE (reference sequence). The CDR3 is made up of 13 amino acids. V lost 1 base and J 6 bases, leaving 7 bases between the germline ends. CDR3 sequence (DNA): TGTGCCAGCAGCTTGCAGGGGTCCGGGGAGCTGTTTTTT. This codes for CASSLQGSGELFF.

The chain recombines TRBV11-2 with TRBJ2-7; 7 nucleotides match TRBD2. With V trimmed by 8 bases and J by 6 bases, 7 bases remained unmatched. Germline lookup yields CDR1 SGHAT and CDR2 FQNNGV. This CDR3 comprises 12 residues. The CDR3 protein is CASWSGAAEQYF. Here the CDR3 DNA reads TGTGCCAGCTGGAGCGGGGCGGCCGAGCAGTACTTC.

As DNA, the CDR3 is TGTGCCAGCAGGGGACTAGCGGCGAACACCGGGGAGCTGTTTTTT. Its translation is CASRGLAANTGELFF. The rearrangement joins TRBV6-1 to TRBJ2-2, with 11 bases that match TRBD2. Germline CDR1 is MNHNS and CDR2 is SASEGT. The CDR3 extends over 15 amino acids. Trimming removed 6 bases from V and 0 bases from J; junction bases left unmatched: 0.

The gene calls are TRBV4-2 and TRBJ2-7; D ambiguous. Per germline, CDR1 LGHNA and CDR2 YNFKEQ. V was clipped by 0 bases and J by 3 bases, with 12 bases between them. The CDR3 runs to 15 residues. The CDR3 sequence is CASSQERGSLYEQYF. The CDR3 region has the DNA TGTGCCAGCAGCCAAGAGAGAGGCTCCCTCTACGAGCAGTACTTC.

The chain is built from TRBV5-1 and TRBJ2-7; 10 bases align to TRBD1. CDR3 length equals 15 residues. V shed 4 bases, J shed 2 bases, and the junction held 6 bases outside the gene matches. The germline V gene encodes CDR1 SGHRS and CDR2 YFSETQ. DNA of the CDR3: TGCGCCAGCAGCCCCTGGACAGGGGGACCCTACGAGCAGTACTTC. This gives the protein CASSPWTGGPYEQYF.

This rearrangement joins TRBV5-1 to TRBJ2-7; 7 nucleotides agree with TRBD1. V gave up 4 bases and J gave up 2 bases; unmatched junction bases: 9. CDR1 and CDR2 from the germline V gene are SGHRS and YFSETQ. The CDR3 spans 15 residues. CDR3 nucleotides: TGCGCCAGCAGCCCCGTGGCAGGGGGTACCTACGAGCAGTACTTC. It translates to CASSPVAGGTYEQYF.

This clone appeared a single time. The chain uses TRBV2 and TRBJ2-7; 7 bases fit TRBD2. V shed 6 bases and J 4 bases; nucleotides not matched to a gene: 6. In germline, CDR1 is SNHLY, CDR2 FYNNEI. The length of the CDR3 is 13 residues. The CDR3 DNA is TGTGCCAGCAGGTGGACTAGTCAGTACGAGCAGTACTTC. It codes for CASRWTSQYEQYF.